This is a list of T cell receptor beta chains from one sample in a study of early T cells in non-severe SARS-CoV-2 infection. One entry per CDR3 protein, called by TCRdb with MiXCR from the 5' RACE reads. The data hold 50,000 to 70,000 distinct CDR3 sequences, with approximately 12% observed a single time. The sample taken for sequencing was whole blood. These receptors came from an adult who was a healthcare worker with PCR-confirmed SARS-CoV-2 infection or an uninfected control (not recorded which). Each CDR3 is given with its conserved first and last residue. The D gene is left open where the match is weak. Clone sizes are given selectively: once, few, many, or a class where the clone is expanded.

D: -; J: TRBJ2-5; V: TRBV12-3/TRBV12-4; size: -; CDR3: CASTPRTIATQYF; DNA: TGTGCCAGCACCCCGCGGACTATCGCGACCCAGTACTTC
D: -; J: TRBJ1-4; V: TRBV6-2/TRBV6-3; size: few; CDR3: CASSSVYQATNEKLFF; DNA: TGTGCCAGCAGCAGTGTTTACCAAGCAACTAATGAAAAACTGTTTTTT
D: -; J: TRBJ2-7; V: TRBV7-6; size: few; CDR3: CASSGGSGEGAYEQYF; DNA: TGTGCCAGCAGCGGGGGTTCAGGGGAAGGGGCCTACGAGCAGTACTTC
D: -; J: TRBJ2-7; V: TRBV18; size: -; CDR3: CASSPSDGSYEQHF; DNA: TGTGCCAGCTCTCCTTCTGACGGCTCCTACGAGCAGCACTTC
D: -; J: TRBJ1-1; V: TRBV7-2; size: many; CDR3: CASSYQNLGTEAFF; DNA: TGTGCCAGCAGCTATCAAAACCTGGGCACTGAAGCTTTCTTT
D: TRBD2; J: TRBJ2-1; V: TRBV12-3/TRBV12-4; size: many; CDR3: CASKGLAGTSSYNEQFF; DNA: TGTGCCAGCAAAGGACTAGCGGGGACGAGCTCCTACAATGAGCAGTTCTTC
D: -; J: TRBJ2-1; V: TRBV4-1; size: -; CDR3: CASSQDYGSYSSYNEQFF; DNA: TGCGCCAGCAGCCAAGATTACGGGTCTTATAGCTCCTACAATGAGCAGTTCTTC
D: -; J: TRBJ1-5; V: TRBV28; size: many; CDR3: CASSRQSGVGSNQPQHF; DNA: TGTGCCAGCAGTCGACAGTCCGGCGTCGGTAGCAATCAGCCCCAGCATTTT
D: -; J: TRBJ2-3; V: TRBV20-1; size: -; CDR3: CSAKLIAASTDTQYF; DNA: TGCAGTGCTAAACTGATAGCGGCTAGCACAGATACGCAGTATTTT
D: -; J: TRBJ2-7; V: TRBV30; size: -; CDR3: CAWSVEVAQYF; DNA: TGTGCCTGGAGTGTAGAGGTCGCGCAGTACTTC
D: -; J: TRBJ2-2; V: TRBV20-1; size: many; CDR3: CSAPAWTGELFF; DNA: TGCAGTGCCCCTGCTTGGACCGGGGAGCTGTTTTTT
D: TRBD2; J: TRBJ2-7; V: TRBV20-1; size: -; CDR3: CSAQLAEPYEQYF; DNA: TGCAGTGCTCAACTAGCGGAGCCCTACGAGCAGTACTTC
D: -; J: TRBJ2-4; V: TRBV6-5; size: many; CDR3: CASSPGRIKNIQYF; DNA: TGTGCCAGCAGTCCGGGACGGATAAAAAACATTCAGTACTTC
D: -; J: TRBJ2-2; V: TRBV10-3; size: -; CDR3: CAISERGATSGELFF; DNA: TGTGCCATCAGTGAAAGGGGCGCGACGAGCGGGGAGCTGTTTTTT
D: -; J: TRBJ1-1; V: TRBV5-6; size: few; CDR3: CASSRPDRHSEAFF; DNA: TGTGCCAGCAGCAGACCGGACAGACACAGCGAAGCTTTCTTT
D: -; J: TRBJ2-2; V: TRBV11-2; size: -; CDR3: CASSLYTEDTGELFF; DNA: TGTGCCAGCAGCTTATACACGGAGGACACCGGGGAGCTGTTTTTT
D: TRBD2; J: TRBJ2-3; V: TRBV3-1; size: many; CDR3: CASSNTGTSGTFTDTQYF; DNA: TGTGCCAGCAGCAATACCGGGACTAGCGGGACGTTCACAGATACGCAGTATTTT
D: -; J: TRBJ2-7; V: TRBV30; size: -; CDR3: CAWGDLGEQYF; DNA: TGTGCCTGGGGGGACCTCGGCGAGCAGTACTTC
D: -; J: TRBJ2-7; V: TRBV20-1; size: few; CDR3: CSASWQGIEQYF; DNA: TGCAGTGCTAGTTGGCAGGGCATCGAGCAGTACTTC
D: TRBD2; J: TRBJ2-3; V: TRBV28; size: many; CDR3: CASSLSVVTSGRDTQYF; DNA: TGTGCCAGCAGTTTATCCGTCGTGACTAGCGGGAGGGATACGCAGTATTTT
D: TRBD1; J: TRBJ1-1; V: TRBV27; size: many; CDR3: CASSYLDRVTEAFF; DNA: TGTGCCAGCAGTTACCTGGACAGGGTGACTGAAGCTTTCTTT
D: -; J: TRBJ1-6; V: TRBV18; size: -; CDR3: CASSPSVGRDSPLHF; DNA: TGTGCCAGCTCACCGTCCGTGGGGCGGGATTCACCCCTCCACTTT
D: -; J: TRBJ2-5; V: TRBV3-1; size: few; CDR3: CASKKRASAETQYF; DNA: TGTGCCAGCAAAAAAAGGGCTAGCGCAGAGACCCAGTACTTC
D: TRBD1; J: TRBJ2-2; V: TRBV7-3; size: -; CDR3: CASSLTGQGARTGELFF; DNA: TGTGCCAGCAGCCTTACGGGACAGGGGGCGCGCACCGGGGAGCTGTTTTTT
D: TRBD1; J: TRBJ2-3; V: TRBV18; size: many; CDR3: CASSPPRTGRTTDTQYF; DNA: TGTGCCAGCTCACCCCCCCGGACAGGGAGAACAACAGATACGCAGTATTTT
D: -; J: TRBJ2-1; V: TRBV20-1; size: -; CDR3: CSVFGGPIANNEQFF; DNA: TGCAGTGTCTTCGGAGGGCCTATTGCTAACAATGAGCAGTTCTTC
D: -; J: TRBJ1-1; V: TRBV28; size: -; CDR3: CASRDANTEAFF; DNA: TGTGCCAGCAGAGACGCGAACACTGAAGCTTTCTTT
D: -; J: TRBJ1-1; V: TRBV2; size: -; CDR3: CASSARTGNTEAFF; DNA: TGTGCCAGCAGTGCGCGGACGGGGAACACTGAAGCTTTCTTT
D: -; J: TRBJ2-5; V: TRBV5-5; size: many; CDR3: CASSPLVPETQYF; DNA: TGTGCCAGCAGCCCCTTGGTACCAGAGACCCAGTACTTC
D: -; J: TRBJ2-2; V: TRBV12-3/TRBV12-4; size: once; CDR3: CASRVSDGELCF; DNA: TGTGCCAGCAGGGTCTCAGACGGGGAGCTGTGTTTT
D: -; J: TRBJ1-1; V: TRBV11-2; size: many; CDR3: CASKDGNMNTEAFF; DNA: TGTGCCAGCAAAGACGGGAACATGAACACTGAAGCTTTCTTT
D: -; J: TRBJ1-1; V: TRBV11-2; size: many; CDR3: CASSPPRTSTEAFF; DNA: TGTGCCAGCAGTCCCCCCAGGACGAGCACTGAAGCTTTCTTT
D: TRBD2; J: TRBJ2-7; V: TRBV4-3; size: few; CDR3: CASSQGPGLAGREQYF; DNA: TGCGCCAGCAGCCAAGGACCGGGACTAGCGGGGAGGGAGCAGTACTTC
D: -; J: TRBJ2-7; V: TRBV6-5; size: many; CDR3: CASSLGRRHEQYF; DNA: TGTGCCAGCAGTCTCGGGAGAAGGCATGAGCAGTACTTC
D: TRBD1; J: TRBJ1-2; V: TRBV5-1; size: -; CDR3: CASSHGRDRVNYGYTF; DNA: TGCGCCAGCAGCCACGGTCGGGACAGGGTTAACTATGGCTACACCTTC
D: -; J: TRBJ2-7; V: TRBV5-1; size: few; CDR3: CASSLEAASYEQYF; DNA: TGCGCCAGCAGCTTGGAAGCAGCCTCCTACGAGCAGTACTTC
D: -; J: TRBJ2-3; V: TRBV11-2; size: -; CDR3: CASSFYFTDTQYF; DNA: TGTGCCAGCAGCTTCTACTTTACGGATACGCAGTATTTT
D: -; J: TRBJ1-4; V: TRBV29-1; size: many; CDR3: CSVQGQALKLFF; DNA: TGCAGCGTTCAGGGGCAAGCCCTGAAACTGTTTTTT
D: -; J: TRBJ2-7; V: TRBV29-1; size: many; CDR3: CSVIGGGSSYEQYF; DNA: TGCAGCGTTATAGGCGGCGGCAGTTCCTACGAGCAGTACTTC
D: -; J: TRBJ2-7; V: TRBV30; size: few; CDR3: CAWSVLGHLEQYF; DNA: TGTGCCTGGAGTGTACTGGGGCACTTGGAGCAGTACTTC
D: -; J: TRBJ2-7; V: TRBV6-2/TRBV6-3; size: few; CDR3: CASVTSGKKGEQYF; DNA: TGTGCCAGCGTTACTTCGGGGAAAAAAGGCGAGCAGTACTTC
D: -; J: TRBJ2-1; V: TRBV7-9; size: many; CDR3: CASSARGGENEQFF; DNA: TGTGCCAGCAGCGCCCGCGGGGGCGAAAATGAGCAGTTCTTC
D: -; J: TRBJ2-1; V: TRBV28; size: few; CDR3: CASSLDRRAHEQFF; DNA: TGTGCCAGCAGTTTAGATCGCAGGGCCCATGAGCAGTTCTTC
D: -; J: TRBJ2-1; V: TRBV3-1; size: few; CDR3: CASSTPGVYNEQFF; DNA: TGTGCCAGCAGCACCCCTGGCGTCTACAATGAGCAGTTCTTC
D: -; J: TRBJ1-1; V: TRBV29-1; size: few; CDR3: CSVEGGTVGAFF; DNA: TGCAGCGTTGAAGGGGGGACCGTGGGTGCTTTCTTT
D: TRBD2; J: TRBJ2-2; V: TRBV3-1; size: many; CDR3: CASSRRTSQDTGELFF; DNA: TGTGCCAGCAGCCGGCGGACTAGCCAGGACACCGGGGAGCTGTTTTTT
D: -; J: TRBJ2-7; V: TRBV7-9; size: many; CDR3: CASSLDIRGYEQYF; DNA: TGTGCCAGCAGCTTAGACATACGGGGGTACGAGCAGTACTTC
D: -; J: TRBJ1-2; V: TRBV27; size: many; CDR3: CASKPAGGEGYTF; DNA: TGTGCCAGCAAGCCCGCGGGGGGCGAGGGCTACACCTTC
D: TRBD1; J: TRBJ1-1; V: TRBV7-9; size: -; CDR3: CASSLTGGEAFF; DNA: TGTGCCAGCAGCTTAACAGGGGGTGAAGCTTTCTTT
D: -; J: TRBJ2-3; V: TRBV18; size: -; CDR3: CASFTNTADTQYF; DNA: TGTGCCAGCTTCACCAACACAGCAGATACGCAGTATTTT
D: -; J: TRBJ2-7; V: TRBV5-1; size: -; CDR3: CASSRGGGVYEQYF; DNA: TGCGCCAGCAGCCGGGGAGGGGGAGTCTACGAGCAGTACTTC
D: -; J: TRBJ2-3; V: TRBV23-1; size: many; CDR3: CASRSGDTQYF; DNA: TGCGCCAGCAGGTCAGGGGATACGCAGTATTTT
D: -; J: TRBJ2-5; V: TRBV29-1; size: -; CDR3: CSVVMLETQYF; DNA: TGCAGCGTTGTTATGTTGGAGACCCAGTACTTC
D: -; J: TRBJ2-5; V: TRBV21-1; size: -; CDR3: CASSNTHKETQYF; DNA: TGTGCCAGCAGCAACACACACAAAGAGACCCAGTACTTC
D: -; J: TRBJ2-7; V: TRBV18; size: many; CDR3: CASSPLNPQDEQYF; DNA: TGTGCCAGCTCACCCCTAAACCCCCAGGACGAGCAGTACTTC
D: TRBD1; J: TRBJ1-1; V: TRBV9; size: -; CDR3: CASSFRTGDTAFF; DNA: TGTGCCAGCAGCTTCCGGACAGGTGATACGGCTTTCTTT
D: -; J: TRBJ2-2; V: TRBV6-5; size: -; CDR3: CASSPRGAGELFF; DNA: TGTGCCAGCAGCCCCCGTGGCGCCGGGGAGCTGTTTTTT
D: -; J: TRBJ2-5; V: TRBV29-1; size: -; CDR3: CSVLTDQETQYF; DNA: TGCAGCGTTCTTACGGACCAAGAGACCCAGTACTTC
D: -; J: TRBJ1-1; V: TRBV1; size: many; CDR3: CTSTWGDRGVNTEAFF; DNA: TGCACCAGCACCTGGGGTGACAGGGGGGTGAACACTGAAGCTTTCTTT